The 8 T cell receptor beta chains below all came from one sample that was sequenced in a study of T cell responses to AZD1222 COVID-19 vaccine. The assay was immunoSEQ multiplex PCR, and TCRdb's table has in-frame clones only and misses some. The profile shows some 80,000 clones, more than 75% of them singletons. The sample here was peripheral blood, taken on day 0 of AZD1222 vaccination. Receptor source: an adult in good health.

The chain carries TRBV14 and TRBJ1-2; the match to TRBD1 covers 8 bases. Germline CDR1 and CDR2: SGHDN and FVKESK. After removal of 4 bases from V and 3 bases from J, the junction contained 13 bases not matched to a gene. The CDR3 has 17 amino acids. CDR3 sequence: CASSPLGQGGGDYGYTF. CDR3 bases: TGTGCCAGCAGCCCCTTAGGACAGGGTGGAGGTGACTATGGCTACACCTTC.

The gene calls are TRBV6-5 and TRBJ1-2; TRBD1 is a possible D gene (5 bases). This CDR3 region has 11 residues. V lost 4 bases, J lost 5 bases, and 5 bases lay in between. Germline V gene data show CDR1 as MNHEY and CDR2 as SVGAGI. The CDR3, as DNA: TGTGCCAGCAGTTCAGGGTATGGCTACACCTTC. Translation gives CASSSGYGYTF.

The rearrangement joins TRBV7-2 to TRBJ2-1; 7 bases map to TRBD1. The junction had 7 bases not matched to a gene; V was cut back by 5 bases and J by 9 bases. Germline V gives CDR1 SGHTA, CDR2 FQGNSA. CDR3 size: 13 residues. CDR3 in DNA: TGTGCCAGCAGCCCTGGGACAGTACCTGAGCAGTTCTTC. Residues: CASSPGTVPEQFF. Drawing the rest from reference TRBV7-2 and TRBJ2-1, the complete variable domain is GAGVSQSPSNKVTEKGKDVELRCDPISGHTALYWYRQSLGQGLEFLIYFQGNSAPDKSGLPSDRFSAERTGGSVSTLTIQRTQQEDSAVYLCASSPGTVPEQFFGPGTRLTVL.

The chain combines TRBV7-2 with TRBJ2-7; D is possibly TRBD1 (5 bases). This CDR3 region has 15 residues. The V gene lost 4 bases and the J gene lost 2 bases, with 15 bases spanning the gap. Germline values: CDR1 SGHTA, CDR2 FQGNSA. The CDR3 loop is CASSSFAWGAYEQYF. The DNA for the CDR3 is TGTGCCAGCAGCTCCTTCGCCTGGGGCGCCTACGAGCAGTACTTC.

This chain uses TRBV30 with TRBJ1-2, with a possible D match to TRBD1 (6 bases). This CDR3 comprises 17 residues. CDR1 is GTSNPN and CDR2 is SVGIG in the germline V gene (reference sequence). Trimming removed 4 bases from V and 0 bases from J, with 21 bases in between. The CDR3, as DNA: TGTGCCTGGAAGTCGCAGGGGCTCAACGTACCTAACTATGGCTACACCTTC. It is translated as CAWKSQGLNVPNYGYTF.

CDR3 nucleotide sequence: TGCAGTGCTAGTAATGTGAGGGGGCGCATCACTGAAGCTTTCTTT. This gives the protein CSASNVRGRITEAFF. J is TRBJ1-1 and V is TRBV20-1, with 7 bases fitting TRBD1. Germline-derived CDR1 and CDR2 are DFQATT and SNEGSKA (reference sequence). The CDR3 sequence is 15 residues long. The ends lost 3 bases at V and 4 bases at J; junction bases unmatched: 11.

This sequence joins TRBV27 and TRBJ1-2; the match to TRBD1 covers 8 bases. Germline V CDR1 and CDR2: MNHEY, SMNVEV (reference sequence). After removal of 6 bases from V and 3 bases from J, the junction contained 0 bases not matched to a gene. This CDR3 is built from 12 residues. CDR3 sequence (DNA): TGTGCCAGCAGGGGACAGGACTATGGCTACACCTTC. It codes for CASRGQDYGYTF.

The CDR3 region is CASSLASLYQETQYF. CDR3 coding DNA: TGTGCCAGCAGCCTTGCCTCTCTGTACCAAGAGACCCAGTACTTC. The chain joins TRBV7-8 to TRBJ2-5; D not resolved. CDR3 length equals 15 residues. CDR1 SGHVS and CDR2 FQNEAQ come from the germline V gene. V was trimmed by 5 bases and J by 0 bases, leaving 13 bases between them.